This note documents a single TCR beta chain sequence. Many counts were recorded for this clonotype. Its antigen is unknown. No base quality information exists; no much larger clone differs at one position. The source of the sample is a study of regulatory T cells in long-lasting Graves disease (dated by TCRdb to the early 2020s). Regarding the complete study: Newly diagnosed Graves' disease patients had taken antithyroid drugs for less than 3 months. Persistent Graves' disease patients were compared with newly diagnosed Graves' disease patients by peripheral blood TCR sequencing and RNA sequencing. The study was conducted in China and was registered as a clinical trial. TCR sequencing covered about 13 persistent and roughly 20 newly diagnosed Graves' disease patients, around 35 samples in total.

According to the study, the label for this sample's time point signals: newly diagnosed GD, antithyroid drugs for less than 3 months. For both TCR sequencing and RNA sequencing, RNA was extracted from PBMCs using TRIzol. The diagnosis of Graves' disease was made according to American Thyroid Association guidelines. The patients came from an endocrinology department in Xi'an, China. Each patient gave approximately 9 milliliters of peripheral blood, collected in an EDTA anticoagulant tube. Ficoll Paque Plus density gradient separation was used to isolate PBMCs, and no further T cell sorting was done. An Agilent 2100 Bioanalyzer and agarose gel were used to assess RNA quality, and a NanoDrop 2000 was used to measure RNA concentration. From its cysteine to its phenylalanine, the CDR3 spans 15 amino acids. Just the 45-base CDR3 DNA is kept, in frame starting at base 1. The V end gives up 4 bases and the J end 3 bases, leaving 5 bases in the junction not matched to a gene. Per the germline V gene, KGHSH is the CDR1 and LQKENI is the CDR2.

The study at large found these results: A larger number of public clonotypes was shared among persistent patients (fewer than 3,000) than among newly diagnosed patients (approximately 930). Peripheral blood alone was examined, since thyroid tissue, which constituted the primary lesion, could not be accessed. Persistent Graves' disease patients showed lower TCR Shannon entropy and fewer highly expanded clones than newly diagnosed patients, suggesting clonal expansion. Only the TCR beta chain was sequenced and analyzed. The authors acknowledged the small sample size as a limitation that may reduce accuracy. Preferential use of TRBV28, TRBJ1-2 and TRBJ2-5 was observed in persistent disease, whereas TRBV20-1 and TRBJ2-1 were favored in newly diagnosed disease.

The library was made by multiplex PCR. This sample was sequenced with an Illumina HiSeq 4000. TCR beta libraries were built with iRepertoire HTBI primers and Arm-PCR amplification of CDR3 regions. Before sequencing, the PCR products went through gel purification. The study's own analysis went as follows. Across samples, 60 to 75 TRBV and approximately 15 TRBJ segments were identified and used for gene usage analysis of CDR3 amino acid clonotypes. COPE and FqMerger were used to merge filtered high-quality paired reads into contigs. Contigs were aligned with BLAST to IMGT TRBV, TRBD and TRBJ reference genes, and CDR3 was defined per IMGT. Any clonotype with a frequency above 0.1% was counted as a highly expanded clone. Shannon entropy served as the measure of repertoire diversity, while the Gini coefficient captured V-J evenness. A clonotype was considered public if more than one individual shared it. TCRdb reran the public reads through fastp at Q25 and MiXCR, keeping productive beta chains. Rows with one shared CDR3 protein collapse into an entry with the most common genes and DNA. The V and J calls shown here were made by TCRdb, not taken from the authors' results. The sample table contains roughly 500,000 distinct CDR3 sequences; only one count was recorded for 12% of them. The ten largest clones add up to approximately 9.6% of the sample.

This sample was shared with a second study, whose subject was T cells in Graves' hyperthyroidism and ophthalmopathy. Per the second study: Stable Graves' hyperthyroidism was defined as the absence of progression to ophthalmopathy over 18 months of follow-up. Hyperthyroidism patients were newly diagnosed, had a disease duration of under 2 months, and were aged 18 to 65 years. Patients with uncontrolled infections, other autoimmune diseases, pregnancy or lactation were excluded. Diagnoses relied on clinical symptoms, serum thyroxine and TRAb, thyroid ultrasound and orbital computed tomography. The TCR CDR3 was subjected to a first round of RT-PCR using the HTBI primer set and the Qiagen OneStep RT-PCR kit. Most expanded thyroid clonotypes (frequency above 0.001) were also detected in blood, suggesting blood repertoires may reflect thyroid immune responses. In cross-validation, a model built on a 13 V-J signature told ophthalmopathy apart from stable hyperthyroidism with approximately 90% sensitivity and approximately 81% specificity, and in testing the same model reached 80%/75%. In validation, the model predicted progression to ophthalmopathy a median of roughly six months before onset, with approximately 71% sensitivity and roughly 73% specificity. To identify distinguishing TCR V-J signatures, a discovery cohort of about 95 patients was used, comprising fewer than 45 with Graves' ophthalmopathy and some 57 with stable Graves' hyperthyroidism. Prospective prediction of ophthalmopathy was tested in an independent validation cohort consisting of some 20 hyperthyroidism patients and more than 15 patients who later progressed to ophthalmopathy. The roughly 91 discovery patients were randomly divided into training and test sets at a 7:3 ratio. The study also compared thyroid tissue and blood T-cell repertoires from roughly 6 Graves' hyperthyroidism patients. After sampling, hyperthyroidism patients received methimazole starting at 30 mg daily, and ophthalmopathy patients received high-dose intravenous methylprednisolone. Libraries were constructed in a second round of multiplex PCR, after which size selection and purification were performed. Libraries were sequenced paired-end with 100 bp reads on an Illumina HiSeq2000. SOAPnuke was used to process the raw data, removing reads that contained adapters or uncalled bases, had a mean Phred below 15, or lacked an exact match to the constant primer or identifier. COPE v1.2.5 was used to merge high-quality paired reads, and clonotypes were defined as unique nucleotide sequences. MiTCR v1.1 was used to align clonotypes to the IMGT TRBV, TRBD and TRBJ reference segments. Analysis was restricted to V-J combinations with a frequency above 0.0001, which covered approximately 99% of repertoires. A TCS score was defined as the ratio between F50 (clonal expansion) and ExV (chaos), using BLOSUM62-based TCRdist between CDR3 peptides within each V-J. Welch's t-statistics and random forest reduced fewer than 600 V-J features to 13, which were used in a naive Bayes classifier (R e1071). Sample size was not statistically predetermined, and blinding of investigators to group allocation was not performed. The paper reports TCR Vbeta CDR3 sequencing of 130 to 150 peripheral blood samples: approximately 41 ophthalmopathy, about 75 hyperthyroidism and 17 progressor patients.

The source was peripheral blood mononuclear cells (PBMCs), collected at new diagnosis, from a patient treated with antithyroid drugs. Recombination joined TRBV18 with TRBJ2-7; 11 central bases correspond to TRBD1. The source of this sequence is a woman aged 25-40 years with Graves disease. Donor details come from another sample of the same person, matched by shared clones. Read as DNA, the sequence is TGTGCCAGCTCACGCAGGACAGGGGGCATCTACGAGCAGTACTTC. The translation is CASSRRTGGIYEQYF.